One and the same sample provided the 30 T cell receptor beta chains below, sequenced in a study of blood T cells in healthy people across ages. A second PCR of 7 to 11 cycles used a sample-barcoded 5' primer and a J-beta primer mix. TCRdb called the 5' RACE reads again in MiXCR, with one record for every CDR3 protein. Of 2 million or so distinct CDR3 sequences in the sample, around 48% were seen once. What was sequenced was blood. The receptor source for this set is a woman between 40 and 50 years old in good health.

The V and J genes are TRBV12-3 or TRBV12-4 and TRBJ1-4, with TRBD1 as a possible D gene (6 bases). Trimming left V 6 bases short and J 7 bases short, with 21 bases between. CDR3 length equals 16 residues. In nucleotides, the CDR3 is TGTGCCAGCAGCTCTCGGGAAGGGGGAATGGGTGAAAAACTGTTTTTT. Translating gives CASSSREGGMGEKLFF.

The CDR3 DNA sequence: TGTGCCAGCAGCCTTCCGGGACAGGGGCTTGAGGGCTACACCTTC. Translating it yields CASSLPGQGLEGYTF. The rearrangement joins TRBV7-2 to TRBJ1-2; 10 bases fit TRBD1. This CDR3 is 15 amino acids long. V lost 5 bases and J lost 8; bases outside the gene matches: 11. The germline V gene encodes CDR1 SGHTA and CDR2 FQGNSA.

This clonotype came up a few times. This chain joins TRBV5-1 and TRBJ2-5; weak D call: TRBD1 (5 bases). Germline loops: CDR1 SGHRS, CDR2 YFSETQ. This CDR3 comprises 14 residues. V lost 4 bases to trimming and J lost 0 bases, with 10 bases between them. The CDR3 protein is CASSQGQHQETQYF. CDR3 bases: TGCGCCAGCAGCCAAGGACAACACCAAGAGACCCAGTACTTC.

This clonotype was seen only once. The CDR3 reads CATSKGGTGRADTQYF. CDR3 coding DNA: TGTGCCACCAGCAAAGGGGGGACAGGGCGGGCAGATACGCAGTATTTT. This sequence joins TRBV15 and TRBJ2-3; 9 bases align to TRBD1. The CDR3 is made up of 16 amino acids. Per germline, CDR1 LNHNV and CDR2 YYDKDF (reference sequence). V lost 4 bases to trimming and J lost 4 bases; unmatched junction nucleotides: 9.

There are a few counts of this clonotype. This chain links TRBV7-9 with TRBJ2-1, with D tentatively TRBD1 or TRBD2 (5 bases each). The length of the CDR3 is 18 residues. CDR1 and CDR2 (germline): SEHNR, FQNEAQ (reference sequence). The V and J ends lost 0 bases and 4 bases respectively, with 19 bases between them. The CDR3 coding sequence is TGTGCCAGCAGCTTAGCGTTGAGGGGCCGGGCCTCATACAATGAGCAGTTCTTC. It translates to CASSLALRGRASYNEQFF.

This clonotype has a handful of counts. The chain uses TRBV20-1 and TRBJ2-1; TRBD2 agrees at 8 bases. The CDR3 extends over 16 amino acids. V shed 0 bases, J shed 6 bases, and the junction held 10 bases outside the gene matches. The V gene's germline CDR1 is DFQATT and CDR2 SNEGSKA (reference sequence). The CDR3 nucleotides read TGCAGTGCTAGAGATCGGCGACGGGGGGGGATCAATGAGCAGTTCTTC. Translated, it gives CSARDRRRGGINEQFF.

The rearrangement links TRBV7-2 to TRBJ2-7, with TRBD1 identical over 9 bases. CDR1 SGHTA and CDR2 FQGNSA come from the germline V gene. CDR3 length: 17 amino acids. Trimming cost V 5 bases and J 3 bases; bases outside gene matches: 14. The CDR3 region has the DNA TGTGCCAGCAGCCCTGTTGCTCCGGGACAGGGCTTCTACGAGCAGTACTTC. It is translated as CASSPVAPGQGFYEQYF.

The chain has TRBV7-3 and TRBJ2-2; a possible D gene is TRBD1 (6 bases). V was trimmed by 6 bases and J by 1 base, leaving 12 bases between them. From germline, CDR1 is SGHTA and CDR2 FQGTGA. The CDR3 loop spans 15 amino acids. CDR3 protein: CASSLAGVNTGELFF. In nucleotides, the CDR3 is TGTGCCAGCAGTCTTGCAGGGGTGAACACCGGGGAGCTGTTTTTT.

The V and J genes are TRBV6-5 and TRBJ2-1, with D unresolved. Germline V gene data show CDR1 as MNHEY and CDR2 as SVGAGI. This CDR3 comprises 12 residues. Trimming cost V 6 bases and J 10 bases, with 13 bases left between them. CDR3 coding DNA: TGTGCCAGCAGGACCGGACGGAGAGAGCAGTTCTTC. Its protein is CASRTGRREQFF.

This clonotype was detected a few times. The chain is built from TRBV11-1 and TRBJ2-7, with D hard to call. The germline gives CDR1 SGHAT, CDR2 FQDESV (reference sequence). The V gene lost 3 bases and the J gene lost 0 bases, with 6 bases spanning the gap. The CDR3 has 13 amino acids. This chain's CDR3 is CASSFQASYEQYF. In DNA, the CDR3 is TGTGCCAGCAGCTTTCAAGCCTCCTACGAGCAGTACTTC.

The CDR3 DNA sequence: TGTGCCAGCAGCGTAGATAACTCCTATTACAATGAGCAGTTCTTC. This encodes CASSVDNSYYNEQFF. The chain carries TRBV9 and TRBJ2-1; unclear D gene. Germline V gene lookup returns CDR1 SGDLS and CDR2 YYNGEE. This CDR3 region has 15 residues. V was shortened by 0 bases and J by 4 bases, with 11 bases between the two germline ends.

The rearrangement uses TRBV10-3 and TRBJ2-7; 9 nucleotides align to TRBD1. CDR3 length: 15 amino acids. J was trimmed by 6 bases and V by 6 bases; bases with no gene match: 12. Germline V gene lookup returns CDR1 ENHRY and CDR2 SYGVKD. The CDR3 sequence is CAIRMGGQGVFEQYF. CDR3 DNA: TGTGCCATCAGGATGGGGGGACAGGGTGTTTTCGAGCAGTACTTC.

The chain carries TRBV14 and TRBJ1-2; D is unclear. Trimming stripped 0 bases from V and 12 bases from J, with 14 bases between. The CDR3 runs 13 residues. The germline V gene has CDR1 SGHDN and CDR2 FVKESK. The CDR3 bases are TGTGCCAGCAGCCAAGATCTTGGGGTTCCGAACACCTTC. This encodes CASSQDLGVPNTF. Full variable domain (rest looked up from reference TRBV14 and TRBJ1-2): EAGVTQFPSHSVIEKGQTVTLRCDPISGHDNLYWYRRVMGKEIKFLLHFVKESKQDESGMPNNRFLAERTGGTYSTLKVQPAELEDSGVYFCASSQDLGVPNTFGSGTRLTVV.

The V gene is TRBV7-8, the J gene TRBJ2-5, with 10 bases fitting TRBD2. Looked up from germline, CDR1 is SGHVS and CDR2 is FQNEAQ. The CDR3 totals 16 residues. J gave up 1 base and V 5 bases, and 7 bases lay outside the gene matches. The CDR3: CASSPSGRGAQETQYF. CDR3 nucleotide sequence: TGTGCCAGCAGCCCTAGCGGGAGAGGGGCCCAAGAGACCCAGTACTTC.

V is TRBV19 and J is TRBJ2-1; 9 bases align to TRBD2. CDR3 size: 14 residues. From germline, CDR1 is LNHDA and CDR2 SQIVND (reference sequence). V lost 7 bases to trimming and J lost 4 bases; unmatched junction nucleotides: 5. DNA for the CDR3: TGTGCCAGTAAGGAGCGGGGGGCATACAATGAGCAGTTCTTC. Translating gives CASKERGAYNEQFF.

This clonotype was observed a few times. V and J are TRBV20-1 and TRBJ2-6; D might be TRBD2 (6 bases). The V end lost 5 bases, the J end lost 0 bases, and 11 bases lay between the germline ends. This CDR3 contains 15 residues. Germline CDR1 and CDR2: DFQATT and SNEGSKA (reference sequence). CDR3 loop: CSAPGRISGANVLTF. DNA of the CDR3: TGCAGTGCTCCTGGGAGGATCTCTGGGGCCAACGTCCTGACTTTC.

This rearrangement joins TRBV24-1 to TRBJ2-1; D might be TRBD2 (6 bases). Germline V gene data show CDR1 as KGHDR and CDR2 as SFDVKD. The length of the CDR3 is 14 residues. Trimming stripped 1 base from V and 6 bases from J, with 9 bases between. CDR3 residues: CATSDLTGGNEQFF. In nucleotides, the CDR3 is TGTGCCACCAGTGATTTAACCGGGGGCAATGAGCAGTTCTTC.

The chain couples TRBV4-3 to TRBJ1-6; a possible D gene is TRBD1 (5 bases). This CDR3 is built from 16 residues. With 0 bases removed from V and 9 bases from J, the gap between germline ends came to 15 bases. CDR1 and CDR2 (germline): LGHNA, YSLEER. CDR3 sequence reads: CASSQDPGDRASPLHF. In nucleotides, the CDR3 is TGCGCCAGCAGCCAAGATCCGGGGGACCGGGCTTCACCCCTCCACTTT.

The chain employs TRBV4-1 and TRBJ1-6, with D possibly being TRBD1 (5 bases). Trimming took 1 base from V and 7 from J, leaving 8 bases between them. The CDR3 runs 14 residues. Germline V lookup: CDR1 MGHRA, CDR2 YSYEKL. CDR3 DNA sequence: TGCGCCAGCAGCCAAGGACAGCCGAATTCACCCCTCCACTTT. Encoded protein: CASSQGQPNSPLHF.

The genes are TRBV3-1 and TRBJ2-1; D is perhaps TRBD2 (6 bases). This CDR3 region has 17 residues. Germline V gene lookup returns CDR1 LGHDT and CDR2 YNNKEL (reference sequence). Trimming removed 1 base at V and 7 bases at J, with 20 bases between. CDR3 sequence (DNA): TGTGCCAGCAGCCAAGGCATTCTAGCGCGCCTAGGGAATGAGCAGTTCTTC. Its protein is CASSQGILARLGNEQFF.

The CDR3 here is CASSQDGGGPQETQYF. The CDR3, as DNA: TGCGCCAGCAGCCAAGATGGGGGGGGCCCACAAGAGACCCAGTACTTC. V and J are TRBV4-3 and TRBJ2-5; a weak D match, TRBD2 (7 bases). Per the germline V gene, CDR1 is LGHNA and CDR2 is YSLEER. This CDR3 comprises 16 residues. V was trimmed by 0 bases and J by 2 bases, leaving 13 bases between them.

On this clonotype itself: The junction shows a germline mismatch at one end, possibly a read error. The genes are TRBV9 and TRBJ2-1; D gene ambiguous. Germline V gene sequence: CDR1 SGDLS, CDR2 YYNGEE. The CDR3 has 15 amino acids. The CDR3 protein is CASSVGGDSYKEQFF. The CDR3 DNA is TGTGCCAGCAGCGTAGGTGGGGATTCCTACAAGGAGCAGTTCTTC.

The chain links TRBV5-1 to TRBJ1-5; tentative D call: TRBD1 (5 bases). The V gene's germline CDR1 is SGHRS and CDR2 YFSETQ. Trimming took 4 bases from V and 0 from J, leaving 11 bases between them. The CDR3 is 15 amino acids. The CDR3 DNA reads TGCGCCAGCAGCGCCGGGGACCATAGCAATCAGCCCCAGCATTTT. Protein sequence: CASSAGDHSNQPQHF.

This clonotype was seen a few times. V gene TRBV10-3 combines with J gene TRBJ2-7, with 9 nucleotides matching TRBD1. Per germline, CDR1 ENHRY and CDR2 SYGVKD. With 6 bases clipped from V and 2 bases from J, the junction kept 8 bases outside the gene matches. The CDR3 is made up of 15 amino acids. CDR3 residues: CAIRDGTGKAYEQYF. CDR3 coding DNA: TGTGCCATCAGAGACGGGACAGGGAAGGCCTACGAGCAGTACTTC.

The rearrangement links TRBV5-1 to TRBJ1-4, with TRBD1 matching over 8 bases. Trimming cost V 4 bases and J 3 bases; bases outside gene matches: 5. CDR3 length equals 15 residues. Germline V gene sequence: CDR1 SGHRS, CDR2 YFSETQ. CDR3 residues: CASSRTGGSNEKLFF. CDR3 nucleotides: TGCGCCAGCAGCCGAACAGGGGGATCTAATGAAAAACTGTTTTTT.

This clonotype was seen only a few times. This rearrangement joins TRBV7-9 to TRBJ1-1, with no clear D. The V end lost 6 bases, the J end lost 1 base, and 9 bases lay between the germline ends. The CDR3 runs 13 residues. Germline V lookup: CDR1 SEHNR, CDR2 FQNEAQ (reference sequence). This CDR3 is CASRHTENTEAFF. CDR3 nucleotide sequence: TGTGCCAGCAGACACACCGAGAACACTGAAGCTTTCTTT.

The chain has TRBV5-1 and TRBJ2-1; D possibly corresponds to TRBD2 (6 bases). CDR1 SGHRS and CDR2 YFSETQ come from the germline V gene. V lost 0 bases and J 7 bases, leaving 14 bases between the germline ends. CDR3 length: 15 residues. The DNA of the CDR3 is TGCGCCAGCAGCTTGGCCGTGCGGGCGGGGAATGAGCAGTTCTTC. It specifies CASSLAVRAGNEQFF.

V and J are TRBV12-3 or TRBV12-4 and TRBJ2-7, with a possible D match to TRBD2 (6 bases). The CDR3 is 15 amino acids. The V gene lost 5 bases and the J gene lost 5 bases, with 19 bases spanning the gap. CDR3 residues: CASSAGSMVSNEQYF. In DNA form, the CDR3 reads TGTGCCAGCAGTGCGGGGTCAATGGTTTCGAACGAGCAGTACTTC.

The rearrangement uses TRBV7-9 and TRBJ2-1; D not resolved. Germline V lookup: CDR1 SEHNR, CDR2 FQNEAQ (reference sequence). The CDR3 contains 17 residues. V was pared by 2 bases and J by 0 bases, with 14 bases between. The CDR3 DNA reads as TGTGCCAGCAGCTTACCTCAGCTCCGGAGCTCCTACAATGAGCAGTTCTTC. This sequence encodes CASSLPQLRSSYNEQFF.

The chain couples TRBV7-2 to TRBJ2-2, with 7 nucleotides matching TRBD1. The V gene's germline CDR1 is SGHTA and CDR2 FQGNSA. V lost 5 bases and J lost 4; bases outside the gene matches: 10. CDR3 length: 16 residues. The CDR3 sequence is CASSIPTGSVTGELFF. As DNA, the CDR3 is TGTGCCAGCAGCATACCGACAGGGTCCGTCACCGGGGAGCTGTTTTTT.